Each of the 30 T cell receptor beta chains below was sequenced from the same sample in a study of PD-1 blockade in classical Hodgkin lymphoma. TCRdb's copy holds only in-frame clones and misses some; the assay was immunoSEQ multiplex PCR. The sample records more than 75,000 clones, 85% to 95% being singletons. The time point here: cycle 4 day 1 (C4D1), after six to seven weeks of nivolumab. Each patient relapsed following autologous stem cell transplantation, and prior brentuximab vedotin exposure differed. Source: peripheral blood mononuclear cells (PBMCs), taken before the fourth cycle of nivolumab. These receptors originate from a human donor with classical Hodgkin lymphoma.

The V gene is TRBV6-5, the J gene TRBJ2-3; D not certain. CDR3 length equals 13 residues. CDR1 is MNHEY and CDR2 is SVGAGI in the germline V gene. Trimming pared 0 bases from V and 2 bases from J, leaving 3 bases between. The CDR3 DNA sequence: TGTGCCAGCAGTTACTCGCTCACAGATACGCAGTATTTT. Translated: CASSYSLTDTQYF.

The chain carries TRBV4-1 and TRBJ2-7, with D possibly matching TRBD2 (6 bases). The CDR3 runs 16 residues. Looked up from germline, CDR1 is MGHRA and CDR2 is YSYEKL. Trimming took off 5 bases at V and 2 bases at J, with 19 bases between the two ends. Here the CDR3 DNA reads TGCGCCAGCAGCAGGGCGGGCGGGATGGGGGCCTACGAGCAGTACTTC. This translates into CASSRAGGMGAYEQYF.

The chain has TRBV2 and TRBJ1-1; D is uncertain. The CDR3 is 13 residues long. Trimming cost V 4 bases and J 2 bases, with 8 bases left between them. CDR1 and CDR2 from the germline V gene are SNHLY and FYNNEI. The CDR3 DNA is TGTGCCAGCAGTGCAAGGGTTAACACTGAAGCTTTCTTT. Encoded protein: CASSARVNTEAFF.

In its sample, this clone was seen once. This rearrangement joins TRBV27 to TRBJ2-6; 8 nucleotides agree with TRBD2. There are 19 residues in the CDR3. Looked up from germline, CDR1 is MNHEY and CDR2 is SMNVEV (reference sequence). Germline trimming cut 5 bases from V and 0 bases from J; bases unmatched to any gene: 12. CDR3 residues: CASSPNAIAGISGANVLTF. The CDR3 DNA sequence: TGTGCCAGCAGTCCAAACGCAATAGCGGGGATCTCTGGGGCCAACGTCCTGACTTTC. Full variable domain (remainder filled in from reference TRBV27 and TRBJ2-6): EAQVTQNPRYLITVTGKKLTVTCSQNMNHEYMSWYRQDPGLGLRQIYYSMNVEVTDKGDVPEGYKVSRKEKRNFPLILESPSPNQTSLYFCASSPNAIAGISGANVLTFGAGSRLTVL.

The rearrangement uses TRBV28 and TRBJ1-4; D gene unclear. V dropped 9 bases and J dropped 10 bases, with 9 bases sitting between them. The CDR3 consists of 10 residues. From germline, CDR1 is MDHEN and CDR2 SYDVKM. The CDR3 loop reads CASEHGKLFF. In DNA, the CDR3 is TGTGCCAGTGAACACGGAAAACTGTTTTTT.

This sequence joins TRBV30 and TRBJ1-3; a possible D gene is TRBD1 (6 bases). V lost 3 bases and J 4 bases, leaving 13 bases between the germline ends. CDR3 length equals 14 residues. Per germline, CDR1 GTSNPN and CDR2 SVGIG (reference sequence). The CDR3 DNA reads as TGTGCCTGGAGAGGACAGAGCGACGGAAACACCATATATTTT. The encoded protein is CAWRGQSDGNTIYF.

The table lists this clone with a count of one. The CDR3 DNA follows: TGTGCCAGCAGCCCGCGGACTCCTCCGGATGAGCAGTTCTTC. Its translation is CASSPRTPPDEQFF. This chain links TRBV13 with TRBJ2-1; a possible D gene is TRBD2 (5 bases). CDR3 size: 14 residues. Germline V gives CDR1 PRHDT, CDR2 FYEKMQ (reference sequence). Between the trimmed V and J ends, which lost 5 bases and 8 bases, there was a span of 16 bases.

V gene TRBV2 combines with J gene TRBJ1-3; 7 bases line up with TRBD1. CDR1 and CDR2 (germline): SNHLY, FYNNEI. The CDR3 totals 16 residues. The trim removed 4 bases at V and 0 bases at J, leaving 6 bases unmatched. This CDR3 is CASSAGTANSGNTIYF. Here the CDR3 DNA reads TGTGCCAGCAGTGCAGGGACAGCTAACTCTGGAAACACCATATATTTT.

The gene calls are TRBV7-9 and TRBJ2-7; possibly TRBD2 for D (5 bases). The germline V gene has CDR1 SEHNR and CDR2 FQNEAQ (reference sequence). V gave up 3 bases and J gave up 0 bases, with 15 bases separating them. The CDR3 totals 16 residues. The CDR3 bases are TGTGCCAGCAGCTTCGAGGGTGGTGGGAGCTCCTACGAGCAGTACTTC. This gives the protein CASSFEGGGSSYEQYF.

This clone was detected once. The chain uses TRBV10-1 and TRBJ2-2, with no clear D. The CDR3 is 14 residues long. The V gene's germline CDR1 is WNHNN and CDR2 SYGVQD (reference sequence). Trimming took 6 bases from V and 1 from J, leaving 9 bases between them. As DNA, the CDR3 is TGCGCCAGCAGGACGGATTGGAACACCGGGGAGCTGTTTTTT. This codes for CASRTDWNTGELFF.

The chain is built from TRBV27 and TRBJ1-1; D perhaps matches TRBD1 (5 bases). Trimming took 5 bases from V and 1 from J, leaving 14 bases between them. Germline V gene sequence: CDR1 MNHEY, CDR2 SMNVEV (reference sequence). This CDR3 is built from 15 residues. As DNA, the CDR3 is TGTGCCAGCAGTCCAAGAGTACAGGCGAACACTGAAGCTTTCTTT. This gives the protein CASSPRVQANTEAFF.

The V call is TRBV6-5, the J call TRBJ1-3; D unclear. Germline lookup yields CDR1 MNHEY and CDR2 SVGAGI. This CDR3 region has 15 residues. V gave up 4 bases and J gave up 3 bases, with 13 bases separating them. DNA for the CDR3: TGTGCCAGCAGTTCGAACCGGAAAATTGGAAACACCATATATTTT. It translates to CASSSNRKIGNTIYF.

The chain links TRBV6-4 to TRBJ2-4, with D possibly matching TRBD2 (7 bases). CDR1 and CDR2 (germline): MRHNA, SNTAGT. V was pared by 6 bases and J by 6 bases, with 24 bases between. This CDR3 comprises 17 residues. Written as DNA, the CDR3 is TGTGCCAGCAGCGCCTCCCTTAGGGGGGGGGATCCAAACATTCAGTACTTC. Residues: CASSASLRGGDPNIQYF.

The rearrangement joins TRBV21-1 to TRBJ2-7; TRBD1, as called in the table, went unchecked against the DNA. TRBV21-1 is assigned pseudogene status. There are 15 residues in the CDR3. For the CDR3, the DNA is TGTGCCAGCAGCTCCCTGGGGAGCGGGACAGGGGAGCAGTACTTC. This gives the protein CASSSLGSGTGEQYF.

The genes are TRBV5-4 and TRBJ2-1; no firm D call. The CDR3 has 12 residues. The V gene lost 0 bases and the J gene lost 9 bases, with 7 bases spanning the gap. Germline-derived CDR1 and CDR2 are SGHNT and YYREEE (reference sequence). CDR3 residues: CASSLAGAEQFF. DNA of the CDR3: TGTGCCAGCAGCTTGGCGGGTGCTGAGCAGTTCTTC.

CDR3 nucleotides: TGTGCCAGCAGTTTTTCCAGGGTGAATTCACCCCTCCACTTT. This sequence encodes CASSFSRVNSPLHF. The chain couples TRBV6-5 to TRBJ1-6; possible D gene TRBD1, 5 bases. Looked up from germline, CDR1 is MNHEY and CDR2 is SVGAGI. Trimming removed 4 bases at V and 7 bases at J, with 11 bases between. The CDR3 totals 14 residues.

The rearrangement links TRBV4-1 to TRBJ1-1; D gene unclear. This CDR3 is built from 11 residues. Germline V gene lookup returns CDR1 MGHRA and CDR2 YSYEKL. V was shortened by 5 bases and J by 3 bases, with 4 bases between the two germline ends. CDR3 sequence: CASSGYTEAFF. CDR3 in DNA: TGCGCCAGCAGCGGGTACACTGAAGCTTTCTTT.

This sequence joins TRBV6-5 and TRBJ2-7; either TRBD1 or TRBD2 may supply D (6 bases each). Germline-derived CDR1 and CDR2 are MNHEY and SVGAGI. This CDR3 spans 14 amino acids. Trimming pared 8 bases from V and 2 bases from J, leaving 16 bases between. CDR3 nucleotide sequence: TGTGCCAGCGGAGTAGGGGGGTCCCCCTACGAGCAGTACTTC. The encoded protein is CASGVGGSPYEQYF.

DNA for the CDR3: TGTGCCAGTAGTCCCGGACAGGGCTACAATGAGCAGTTCTTC. It translates to CASSPGQGYNEQFF. V usage is TRBV19 and J usage is TRBJ2-1; 8 nucleotides agree with TRBD1. Trimming cost V 5 bases and J 3 bases; bases outside gene matches: 3. This CDR3 has 14 amino acids. The germline V gene has CDR1 LNHDA and CDR2 SQIVND (reference sequence).

This chain joins TRBV6-5 and TRBJ1-5; no definite D call. This CDR3 is 14 amino acids long. The V end lost 0 bases, the J end lost 3 bases, and 6 bases lay between the germline ends. Germline assignment: CDR1 MNHEY and CDR2 SVGAGI. CDR3 bases: TGTGCCAGCAGTTACTCAGGGTTCAATCAGCCCCAGCATTTT. This codes for CASSYSGFNQPQHF.

This chain connects TRBV6-5 to TRBJ1-3, with no clear D. CDR3 length equals 15 residues. Trimming pared 5 bases from V and 0 bases from J, leaving 11 bases between. CDR1 is MNHEY, CDR2 SVGAGI, per germline. The CDR3 DNA reads TGTGCCAGCAGTGCCACAGCTCTCTCTGGAAACACCATATATTTT. Translating gives CASSATALSGNTIYF.

The chain is built from TRBV21-1 and TRBJ2-7; TRBD2 reflects the table's D call only, with no check against the DNA. TRBV21-1 is flagged as a pseudogene. The CDR3 extends over 18 amino acids. CDR3 residues: CASSKEAGLAGETYEQYF. CDR3 nucleotides: TGTGCCAGCAGCAAAGAAGCGGGACTAGCGGGAGAAACCTACGAGCAGTACTTC.

This chain links TRBV19 with TRBJ1-1; D ambiguous. V lost 5 bases to trimming and J lost 8 bases, with 15 bases between them. CDR1 and CDR2 from the germline V gene are LNHDA and SQIVND (reference sequence). The CDR3 loop spans 13 amino acids. CDR3 in DNA: TGTGCCAGTAGTTACCAAAACACGGCGGAAGCTTTCTTT. Translation gives CASSYQNTAEAFF. Based on the CDR3 plus reference TRBV19 and TRBJ1-1, the full variable domain is DGGITQSPKYLFRKEGQNVTLSCEQNLNHDAMYWYRQDPGQGLRLIYYSQIVNDFQKGDIAEGYSVSREKKESFPLTVTSAQKNPTAFYLCASSYQNTAEAFFGQGTRLTVV.

This chain uses TRBV11-2 with TRBJ1-1, with D maybe TRBD1 (5 bases). This CDR3 contains 14 residues. Germline assignment: CDR1 SGHAT and CDR2 FQNNGV. The V end lost 0 bases, the J end lost 8 bases, and 13 bases lay between the germline ends. This CDR3 is CASSLERQGGEAFF. The CDR3, as DNA: TGTGCCAGCAGCTTAGAAAGGCAGGGTGGGGAAGCTTTCTTT.

This clone has more than one count but fewer than ten. The chain couples TRBV7-9 to TRBJ1-5; weak D call: TRBD1 (5 bases). The CDR3 runs to 17 residues. V was shortened by 1 base and J by 4 bases, with 17 bases between the two germline ends. CDR1 and CDR2 from the germline V gene are SEHNR and FQNEAQ (reference sequence). Written as DNA, the CDR3 is TGTGCCAGCAGCTTAGGGGTCGGGCAGGGAAGGAATCAGCCCCAGCATTTT. It yields the protein CASSLGVGQGRNQPQHF.

This clone was observed a handful of times. The chain is built from TRBV7-6 and TRBJ1-2; possibly TRBD1 for D (5 bases). V was trimmed by 4 bases and J by 8 bases, leaving 17 bases between them. The CDR3 totals 14 residues. The V gene's germline CDR1 is SGHVS and CDR2 FNYEAQ. The CDR3 sequence is CASSSSRGRGGYTF. DNA for the CDR3: TGTGCCAGCAGCTCCTCTAGGGGACGAGGGGGCTACACCTTC.

This clone was observed a single time. The chain uses TRBV7-8 and TRBJ1-2; D is uncertain. The CDR3 is 14 amino acids. Trimming stripped 2 bases from V and 6 bases from J, with 13 bases between. Germline-derived CDR1 and CDR2 are SGHVS and FQNEAQ. This CDR3 is CASSLLNFGDGYTF. For the CDR3, the DNA is TGTGCCAGCAGCTTATTAAACTTCGGGGATGGCTACACCTTC.

J is TRBJ1-1 and V is TRBV19, with TRBD1 as a possible D gene (6 bases). The CDR3 totals 13 residues. Germline V gene sequence: CDR1 LNHDA, CDR2 SQIVND (reference sequence). Trimming cost V 7 bases and J 1 base, with 10 bases left between them. The CDR3 DNA is TGTGCCAGTATTGGGGGGCCGAACACTGAAGCTTTCTTT. Amino acids: CASIGGPNTEAFF.

The chain joins TRBV7-2 to TRBJ1-3, with a weak D call TRBD1 (5 bases). The V gene lost 1 base and the J gene lost 1 base, with 17 bases spanning the gap. The V gene's germline CDR1 is SGHTA and CDR2 FQGNSA. There are 18 residues in the CDR3. The CDR3 sequence is CASSLEGHGTASGNTIYF. The CDR3, as DNA: TGTGCCAGCAGCTTAGAGGGGCATGGCACGGCGTCTGGAAACACCATATATTTT.

The chain carries TRBV9 and TRBJ2-3, with D maybe TRBD2 (7 bases). CDR3 length: 15 amino acids. Deletions cut 0 bases from V and 4 bases from J, with 12 bases between. Looked up from germline, CDR1 is SGDLS and CDR2 is YYNGEE. In DNA, the CDR3 is TGTGCCAGCAGCGTAGTCGTAGGGGGGGCAGATACGCAGTATTTT. Its translation is CASSVVVGGADTQYF.